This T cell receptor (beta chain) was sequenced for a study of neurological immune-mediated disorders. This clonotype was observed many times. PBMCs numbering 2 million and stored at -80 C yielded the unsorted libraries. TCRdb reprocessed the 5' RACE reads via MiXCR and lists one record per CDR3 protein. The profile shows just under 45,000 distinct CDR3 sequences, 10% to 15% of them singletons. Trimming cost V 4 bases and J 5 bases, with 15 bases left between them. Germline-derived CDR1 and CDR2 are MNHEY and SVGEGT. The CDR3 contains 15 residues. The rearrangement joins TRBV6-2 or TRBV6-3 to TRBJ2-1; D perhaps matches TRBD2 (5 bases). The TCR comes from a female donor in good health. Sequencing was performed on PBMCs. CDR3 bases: TGTGCCAGCAGTTCCGTTCGGGGTAAGGACAATGAGCAGTTCTTC. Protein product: CASSSVRGKDNEQFF.